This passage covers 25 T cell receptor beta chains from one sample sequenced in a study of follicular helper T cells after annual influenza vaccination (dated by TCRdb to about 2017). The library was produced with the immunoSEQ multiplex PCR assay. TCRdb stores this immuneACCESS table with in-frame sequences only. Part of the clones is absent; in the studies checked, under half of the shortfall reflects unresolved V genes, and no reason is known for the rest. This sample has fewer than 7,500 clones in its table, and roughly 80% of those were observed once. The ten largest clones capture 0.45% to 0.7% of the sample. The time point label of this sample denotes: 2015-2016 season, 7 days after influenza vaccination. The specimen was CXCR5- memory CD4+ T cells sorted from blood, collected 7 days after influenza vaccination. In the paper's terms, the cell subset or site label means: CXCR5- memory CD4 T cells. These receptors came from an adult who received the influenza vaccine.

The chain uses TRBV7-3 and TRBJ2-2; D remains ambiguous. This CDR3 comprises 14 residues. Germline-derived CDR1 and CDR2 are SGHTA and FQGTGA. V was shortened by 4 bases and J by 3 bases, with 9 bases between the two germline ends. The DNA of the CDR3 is TGTGCCAGCAGCTCTTGGGAAGACACCGGGGAGCTGTTTTTT. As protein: CASSSWEDTGELFF.

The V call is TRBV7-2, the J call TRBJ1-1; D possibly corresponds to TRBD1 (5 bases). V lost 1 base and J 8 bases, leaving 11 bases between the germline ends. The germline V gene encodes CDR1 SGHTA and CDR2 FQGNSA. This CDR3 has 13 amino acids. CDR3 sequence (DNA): TGTGCCAGCAGCTTAGGGTTGGGGACCGAAGCTTTCTTT. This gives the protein CASSLGLGTEAFF.

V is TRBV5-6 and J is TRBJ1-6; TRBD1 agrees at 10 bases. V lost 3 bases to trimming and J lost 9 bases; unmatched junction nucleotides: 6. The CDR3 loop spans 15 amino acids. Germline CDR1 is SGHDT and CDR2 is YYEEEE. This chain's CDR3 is CASSYGQGVASPLHF. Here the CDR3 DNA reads TGTGCCAGCAGCTACGGACAGGGGGTGGCTTCACCCCTCCACTTT.

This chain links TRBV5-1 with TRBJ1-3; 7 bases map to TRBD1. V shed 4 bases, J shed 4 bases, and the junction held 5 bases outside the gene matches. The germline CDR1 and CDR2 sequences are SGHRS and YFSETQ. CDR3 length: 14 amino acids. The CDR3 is CASSPGTEGNTIYF. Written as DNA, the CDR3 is TGCGCCAGCAGCCCCGGGACAGAGGGAAACACCATATATTTT.

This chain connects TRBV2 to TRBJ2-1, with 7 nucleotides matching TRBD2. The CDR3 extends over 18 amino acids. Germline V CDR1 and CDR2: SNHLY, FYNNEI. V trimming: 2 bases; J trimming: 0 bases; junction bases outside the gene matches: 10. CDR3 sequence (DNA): TGTGCCAGCAGTGAATGGGGGGGGAGTCGGAGCTCCTACAATGAGCAGTTCTTC. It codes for CASSEWGGSRSSYNEQFF.

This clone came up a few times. The CDR3: CASSLVRGSDGYTF. The CDR3, as DNA: TGTGCCAGCAGCTTAGTTCGGGGTTCAGATGGCTACACCTTC. This sequence joins TRBV7-2 and TRBJ1-2; D is undetermined. V lost 1 base and J 6 bases, leaving 12 bases between the germline ends. Per the germline V gene, CDR1 is SGHTA and CDR2 is FQGNSA. The CDR3 spans 14 residues. The full variable domain, its missing parts supplied by reference TRBV7-2 and TRBJ1-2, is GAGVSQSPSNKVTEKGKDVELRCDPISGHTALYWYRQSLGQGLEFLIYFQGNSAPDKSGLPSDRFSAERTGGSVSTLTIQRTQQEDSAVYLCASSLVRGSDGYTFGSGTRLTVV.

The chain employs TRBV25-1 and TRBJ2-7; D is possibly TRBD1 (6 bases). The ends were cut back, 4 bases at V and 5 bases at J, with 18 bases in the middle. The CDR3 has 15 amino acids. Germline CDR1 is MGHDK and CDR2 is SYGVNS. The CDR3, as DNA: TGTGCCAGCAGTGCTGGATCAACAGGGAGTCACGAGCAGTACTTC. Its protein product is CASSAGSTGSHEQYF.

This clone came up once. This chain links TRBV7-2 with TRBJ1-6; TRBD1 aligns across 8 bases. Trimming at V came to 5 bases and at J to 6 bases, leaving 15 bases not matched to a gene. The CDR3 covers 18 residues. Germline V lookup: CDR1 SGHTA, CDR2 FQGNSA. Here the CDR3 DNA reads TGTGCCAGCAGCCTATGGTGGATCGGGACAGGAACTAATTCACCCCTCCACTTT. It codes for CASSLWWIGTGTNSPLHF.

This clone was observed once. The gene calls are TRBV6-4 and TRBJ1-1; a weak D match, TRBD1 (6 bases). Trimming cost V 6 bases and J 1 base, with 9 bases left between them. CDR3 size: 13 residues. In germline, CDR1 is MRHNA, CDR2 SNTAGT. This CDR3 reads CASRDRPNTEAFF. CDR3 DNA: TGTGCCAGCAGAGACAGGCCGAACACTGAAGCTTTCTTT.

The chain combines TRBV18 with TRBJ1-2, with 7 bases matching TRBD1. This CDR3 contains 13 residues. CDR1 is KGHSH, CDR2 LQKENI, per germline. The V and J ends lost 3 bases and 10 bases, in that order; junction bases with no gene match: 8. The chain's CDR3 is CASSPNRGPDYTF. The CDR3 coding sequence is TGTGCCAGCTCACCCAACAGGGGACCTGACTACACCTTC. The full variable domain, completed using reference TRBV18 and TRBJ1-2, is NAGVMQNPRHLVRRRGQEARLRCSPMKGHSHVYWYRQLPEEGLKFMVYLQKENIIDESGMPKERFSAEFPKEGPSILRIQQVVRGDSAAYFCASSPNRGPDYTFGSGTRLTVV.

This CDR3 is CAISDRVGTDTQYF. The CDR3 nucleotides read TGTGCCATCAGTGACAGGGTAGGGACAGATACGCAGTATTTT. The rearrangement links TRBV10-3 to TRBJ2-3; the D gene is possibly TRBD1 (5 bases). CDR3 length equals 14 residues. With 3 bases removed from V and 3 bases from J, the gap between germline ends came to 10 bases. Germline V gene data show CDR1 as ENHRY and CDR2 as SYGVKD.

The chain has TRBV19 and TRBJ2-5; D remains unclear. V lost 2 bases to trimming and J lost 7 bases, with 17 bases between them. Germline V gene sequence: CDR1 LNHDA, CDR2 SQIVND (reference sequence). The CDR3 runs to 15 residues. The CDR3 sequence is CASSISQTPMGTQYF. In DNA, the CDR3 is TGTGCCAGTAGTATATCCCAGACACCGATGGGGACCCAGTACTTC.

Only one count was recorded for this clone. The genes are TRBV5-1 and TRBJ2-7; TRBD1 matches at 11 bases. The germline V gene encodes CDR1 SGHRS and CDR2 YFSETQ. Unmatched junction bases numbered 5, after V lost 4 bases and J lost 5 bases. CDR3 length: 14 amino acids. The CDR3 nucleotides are TGCGCCAGCAGCCTAAGGACAGGGGGCAACGAGCAGTACTTC. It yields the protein CASSLRTGGNEQYF.

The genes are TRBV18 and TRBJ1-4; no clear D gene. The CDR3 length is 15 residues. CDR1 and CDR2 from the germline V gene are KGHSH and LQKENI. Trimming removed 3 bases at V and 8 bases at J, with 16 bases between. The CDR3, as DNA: TGTGCCAGCTCACCGGGTAAGGTAGCGGGCGAAAAACTGTTTTTT. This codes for CASSPGKVAGEKLFF.

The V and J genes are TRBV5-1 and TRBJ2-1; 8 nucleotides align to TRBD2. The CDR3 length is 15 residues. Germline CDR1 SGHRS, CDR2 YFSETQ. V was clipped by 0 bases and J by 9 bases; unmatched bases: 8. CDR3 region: CASSLVGLAGSEQFF. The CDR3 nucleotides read TGCGCCAGCAGCTTGGTTGGCCTAGCGGGTAGTGAGCAGTTCTTC.

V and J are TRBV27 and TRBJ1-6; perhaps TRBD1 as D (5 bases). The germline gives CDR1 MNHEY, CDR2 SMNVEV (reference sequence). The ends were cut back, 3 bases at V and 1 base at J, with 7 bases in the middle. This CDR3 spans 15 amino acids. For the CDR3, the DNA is TGTGCCAGCAGTTTCCGGGGGTCCTATAATTCACCCCTCCACTTT. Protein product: CASSFRGSYNSPLHF.

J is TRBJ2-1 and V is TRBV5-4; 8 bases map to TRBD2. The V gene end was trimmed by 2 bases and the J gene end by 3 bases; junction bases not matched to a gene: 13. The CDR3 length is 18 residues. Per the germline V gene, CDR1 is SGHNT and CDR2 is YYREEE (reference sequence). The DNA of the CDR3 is TGTGCCAGCAGCTTACCCACTCTGATCCGGGGGGGCTACAATGAGCAGTTCTTC. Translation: CASSLPTLIRGGYNEQFF.

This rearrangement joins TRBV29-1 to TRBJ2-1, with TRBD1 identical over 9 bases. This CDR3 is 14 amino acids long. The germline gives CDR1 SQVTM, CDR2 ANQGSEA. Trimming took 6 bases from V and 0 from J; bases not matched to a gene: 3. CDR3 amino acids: CSVDRGSSYNEQFF. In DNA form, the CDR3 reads TGCAGCGTAGACAGGGGGAGCTCCTACAATGAGCAGTTCTTC.

CDR3 residues: CASSLDRLNTGELFF. DNA for the CDR3: TGTGCCAGCAGCTTGGACAGGTTGAACACCGGGGAGCTGTTTTTT. The chain couples TRBV7-6 to TRBJ2-2, with TRBD1 matching over 7 bases. This CDR3 has 15 amino acids. J gave up 1 base and V 3 bases, and 2 bases lay outside the gene matches. Germline assignment: CDR1 SGHVS and CDR2 FNYEAQ.

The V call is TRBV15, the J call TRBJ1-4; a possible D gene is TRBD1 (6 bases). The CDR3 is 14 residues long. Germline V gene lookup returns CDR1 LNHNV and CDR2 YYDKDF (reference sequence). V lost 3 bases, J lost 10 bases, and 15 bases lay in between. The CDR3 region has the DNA TGTGCCACCAGCAGGAGCAGGGGTGAAGTAAAACTGTTTTTT. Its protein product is CATSRSRGEVKLFF.

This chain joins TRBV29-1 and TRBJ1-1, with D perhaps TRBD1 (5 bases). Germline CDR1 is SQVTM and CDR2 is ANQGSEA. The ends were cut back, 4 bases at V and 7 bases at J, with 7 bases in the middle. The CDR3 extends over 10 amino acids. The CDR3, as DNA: TGCAGCGTTGTGACAGTTGAAGCTTTCTTT. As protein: CSVVTVEAFF. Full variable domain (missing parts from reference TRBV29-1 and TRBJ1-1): SAVISQKPSRDICQRGTSLTIQCQVDSQVTMMFWYRQQPGQSLTLIATANQGSEATYESGFVIDKFPISRPNLTFSTLTVSNMSPEDSSIYLCSVVTVEAFFGQGTRLTVV.

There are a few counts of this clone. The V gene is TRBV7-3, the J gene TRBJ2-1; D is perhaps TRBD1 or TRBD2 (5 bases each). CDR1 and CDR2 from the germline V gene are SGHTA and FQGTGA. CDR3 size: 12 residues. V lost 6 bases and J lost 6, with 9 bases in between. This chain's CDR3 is CASRGRSNEQFF. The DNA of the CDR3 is TGTGCCAGCAGGGGACGGTCCAATGAGCAGTTCTTC.

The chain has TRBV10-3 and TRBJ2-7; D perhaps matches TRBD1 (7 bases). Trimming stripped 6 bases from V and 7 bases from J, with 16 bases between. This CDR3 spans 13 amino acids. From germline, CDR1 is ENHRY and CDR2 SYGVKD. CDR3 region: CAISPGSGGEQYF. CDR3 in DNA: TGTGCCATCAGCCCGGGCTCAGGGGGGGAGCAGTACTTC.

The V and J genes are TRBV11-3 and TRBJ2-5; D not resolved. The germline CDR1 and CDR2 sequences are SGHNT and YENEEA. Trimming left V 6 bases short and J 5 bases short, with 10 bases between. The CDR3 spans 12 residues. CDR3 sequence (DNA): TGTGCCAGCAGTTACAGTATTGAGACCCAGTACTTC. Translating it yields CASSYSIETQYF. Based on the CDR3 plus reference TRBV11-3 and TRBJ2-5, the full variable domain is EAGVVQSPRYKIIEKKQPVAFWCNPISGHNTLYWYLQNLGQGPELLIRYENEEAVDDSQLPKDRFSAERLKGVDSTLKIQPAELGDSAVYLCASSYSIETQYFGPGTRLLVL.

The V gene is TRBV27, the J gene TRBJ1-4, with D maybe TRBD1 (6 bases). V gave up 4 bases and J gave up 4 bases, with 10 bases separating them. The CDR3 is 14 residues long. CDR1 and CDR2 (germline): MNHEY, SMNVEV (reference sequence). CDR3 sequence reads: CASSSTGYNEKLFF. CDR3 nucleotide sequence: TGTGCCAGCAGTTCGACAGGATATAATGAAAAACTGTTTTTT.